Listed below are T cell receptor beta chains from one sample, sequenced in a study of T cells in Graves' hyperthyroidism and ophthalmopathy. A single record per CDR3 protein comes from TCRdb applying MiXCR to the multiplex PCR reads. The table has around 600,000 distinct CDR3 sequences, about 14% seen once. Sequenced: blood. These receptors originate from a woman between 50 and 59 years old with Graves' ophthalmopathy. Each CDR3 is given with its conserved first and last residue. The order of the fields is D gene, V gene, J gene, clone size, CDR3 DNA, CDR3 protein. D genes are given only for firm matches. Clone size is stated in some rows and not others, as once, few, many or a class when expanded.

-	TRBV27	TRBJ1-5	many	TGTGCCAGCAGTTTCGGGGCTGGCAATCAGCCCCAGCATTTT	CASSFGAGNQPQHF
-	TRBV2	TRBJ2-6	many	TGTGCCAGCAGTGAGGTAGTGGCTGGGGCCAACGTCCTGACTTTC	CASSEVVAGANVLTF
-	TRBV29-1	TRBJ2-3	-	TGCAGCGTTGAATTGGGGACAGATACGCAGTATTTT	CSVELGTDTQYF
-	TRBV20-1	TRBJ2-1	many	TGCAGTGCTAGAGTCCGAGGCTCCTACAATGAGCAGTTCTTC	CSARVRGSYNEQFF
-	TRBV2	TRBJ1-5	many	TGTGCCAGCAGGCCCCGTGGGTTTAGCAATCAGCCCCAGCATTTT	CASRPRGFSNQPQHF
TRBD1	TRBV6-2/TRBV6-3	TRBJ1-1	many	TGTGCCAGCACCAGATCCTCGGCTCAGGGGGCGATCCAGAACACTGAAGCTTTCTTT	CASTRSSAQGAIQNTEAFF
-	TRBV20-1	TRBJ2-1	many	TGCAGTGCTCCCGGTCGTAACTTTGATGAGCAGTTCTTC	CSAPGRNFDEQFF
-	TRBV20-1	TRBJ2-7	many	TGCAGTGCTAGAGCGCAGCAATCCTACGAGCAGTACTTC	CSARAQQSYEQYF
-	TRBV12-3/TRBV12-4	TRBJ1-5	many	TGTGCCAGCACCCGACAGCTCAATCAGCCCCAGCATTTT	CASTRQLNQPQHF
-	TRBV7-2	TRBJ2-2	many	TGTGCCAGCAGCCCCCGAATCGGGGAGCTGTTTTTT	CASSPRIGELFF
TRBD2	TRBV6-1	TRBJ2-5	many	TGTGCCAGCAGTGACCCCGGGACTAGCGAACAAGAGACCCAGTACTTC	CASSDPGTSEQETQYF
TRBD1	TRBV20-1	TRBJ2-7	many	TGCAGTGTGATTCTGGGACAGCGATCCTACGAGCAGTACTTC	CSVILGQRSYEQYF
-	TRBV18	TRBJ1-2	many	TGTGCCAGCTCCCCCGGGACGCACTATGGCTACACCTTC	CASSPGTHYGYTF
-	TRBV27	TRBJ2-7	many	TGTGCCAGCAGTTTATCTCGGGATCACTACGAGCAGTACTTC	CASSLSRDHYEQYF
-	TRBV3-1	TRBJ1-5	many	TGTGCCAGCAGCCAAGATTTGAGCAATCAGCCCCAGCATTTT	CASSQDLSNQPQHF
TRBD2	TRBV7-9	TRBJ2-3	-	TGTGCCAGCAGCAAAAATCGCGGGAGGGCCGATACGCAGTATTTT	CASSKNRGRADTQYF